This passage covers 21 T cell receptor beta chains from one sample sequenced in a study of T cell responses to AZD1222 COVID-19 vaccine. TCRdb's table, derived via immunoSEQ multiplex PCR, lists solely in-frame clones and lacks some. The sample consists of 85,000 to 110,000 clones, 90% to 95% of them appearing once. Sequenced material: peripheral blood, taken on day 0 of AZD1222 vaccination. The receptors shown here come from an adult in good health.

This rearrangement joins TRBV7-2 to TRBJ2-7; 8 bases line up with TRBD1. The V segment lost 5 bases and the J segment 2 bases; nucleotides outside the gene matches: 8. The germline V gene has CDR1 SGHTA and CDR2 FQGNSA. The CDR3 is 15 residues long. The CDR3 reads CASSAGQGGPYEQYF. In DNA, the CDR3 is TGTGCCAGCAGCGCCGGACAGGGAGGCCCCTACGAGCAGTACTTC.

The chain recombines TRBV24-1 with TRBJ2-2; TRBD1 aligns across 7 bases. Germline V gene lookup returns CDR1 KGHDR and CDR2 SFDVKD. The V segment lost 3 bases and the J segment 6 bases; nucleotides outside the gene matches: 9. CDR3 length: 16 amino acids. CDR3 loop: CATSDLRQGEAGELFF. Here the CDR3 DNA reads TGTGCCACCAGTGATCTGCGACAGGGAGAGGCCGGGGAGCTGTTTTTT.

The V call is TRBV7-2, the J call TRBJ1-1; TRBD1 is a possible D gene (6 bases). Germline CDR1 reads SGHTA; CDR2 reads FQGNSA. This CDR3 has 14 amino acids. The V end lost 4 bases, the J end lost 4 bases, and 13 bases lay between the germline ends. The CDR3 DNA is TGTGCCAGCAGCTACCCAGGGGCCGGCACTGAAGCTTTCTTT. Protein product: CASSYPGAGTEAFF.

This clone has only one observation. V and J are TRBV5-1 and TRBJ2-7; TRBD2 matches at 9 bases. The germline V gene encodes CDR1 SGHRS and CDR2 YFSETQ. V was clipped by 7 bases and J by 2 bases; unmatched bases: 10. The CDR3 contains 15 residues. Written as DNA, the CDR3 is TGCGCCAGCGCGGGGTCAGCGGGAGGCACCTACGAGCAGTACTTC. Amino acids: CASAGSAGGTYEQYF.

This clone was observed once. The chain is built from TRBV27 and TRBJ2-1, with a tentative D call TRBD2 (6 bases). Trimming pared 0 bases from V and 4 bases from J, leaving 13 bases between. Germline CDR1 MNHEY, CDR2 SMNVEV (reference sequence). This CDR3 region has 16 residues. The CDR3 DNA sequence: TGTGCCAGCAGTTTATCATTAGCGGCCCCTTACAATGAGCAGTTCTTC. As protein: CASSLSLAAPYNEQFF.

The rearrangement joins TRBV7-2 to TRBJ2-7, with 12 bases identical to TRBD2. Per the germline V gene, CDR1 is SGHTA and CDR2 is FQGNSA. CDR3 length: 14 residues. Trimming removed 5 bases from V and 2 bases from J; junction bases left unmatched: 1. The CDR3 protein is CASSRTSGTYEQYF. For the CDR3, the DNA is TGTGCCAGCAGCAGGACTAGCGGGACCTACGAGCAGTACTTC.

CDR3 amino acids: CASSPIDRGGNQPQHF. The CDR3, as DNA: TGTGCCAGCAGCCCTATTGACAGGGGTGGGAATCAGCCCCAGCATTTT. The V and J genes are TRBV6-2 or TRBV6-3 and TRBJ1-5, with TRBD1 matching over 8 bases. Germline assignment: CDR1 MNHEY and CDR2 SVGEGT. The CDR3 is 16 residues long. Unmatched junction bases numbered 11, after V lost 6 bases and J lost 4 bases.

The table lists this clone with a count of one. The rearrangement links TRBV5-1 to TRBJ2-2, with 13 bases matching TRBD2. The CDR3 is made up of 18 amino acids. In germline, CDR1 is SGHRS, CDR2 YFSETQ. The V and J ends lost 2 bases and 2 bases, in that order; junction bases with no gene match: 6. The CDR3 spells CASSFRPGLAGNTGELFF. The CDR3 bases are TGCGCCAGCAGCTTTCGACCGGGACTAGCGGGAAACACCGGGGAGCTGTTTTTT.

The genes are TRBV25-1 and TRBJ2-2, with D tentatively TRBD2 (6 bases). This CDR3 has 17 residues. The germline V gene has CDR1 MGHDK and CDR2 SYGVNS. Trimming stripped 1 base from V and 6 bases from J, with 18 bases between. CDR3 nucleotides: TGTGCCAGCAGTGAATTGGGCCTAGCGAGTGTTCCCGGGGAGCTGTTTTTT. Its translation is CASSELGLASVPGELFF.

The chain couples TRBV4-2 to TRBJ2-3; 7 bases align to TRBD2. The V and J ends lost 0 bases and 2 bases, in that order; junction bases with no gene match: 8. The germline CDR1 and CDR2 sequences are LGHNA and YNFKEQ. The CDR3 covers 17 residues. In DNA, the CDR3 is TGTGCCAGCAGCCAAGAGGGGGGGGAGGGCCTCACAGATACGCAGTATTTT. Translation: CASSQEGGEGLTDTQYF.

The V call is TRBV6-5, the J call TRBJ2-7; D is uncertain. The CDR3 runs to 14 residues. The V end was cut by 4 bases, the J end by 6 bases, with 16 bases between. Germline V CDR1 and CDR2: MNHEY, SVGAGI. This CDR3 is CASSSGPLRGEQYF. The DNA of the CDR3 is TGTGCCAGCAGTTCAGGTCCCCTCAGAGGCGAGCAGTACTTC.

As regards this clone: Other DNA sequences in this specimen translate into the identical CDR3. This chain connects TRBV5-1 to TRBJ2-7; D remains unclear. Trimming shortened V by 0 bases and J by 5 bases, and 12 bases separated the two germline ends. The CDR3 totals 14 residues. The germline V gene encodes CDR1 SGHRS and CDR2 YFSETQ. The DNA for the CDR3 is TGCGCCAGCAGCTTGGAGAAGGTTGGGGACGAGCAGTACTTC. It translates to CASSLEKVGDEQYF.

This clone was seen just once. The junction and the germline gene differ at one end; a read error may be behind it. The rearrangement uses TRBV24-1 and TRBJ1-2, with 8 bases identical to TRBD1. The CDR3 length is 15 residues. CDR1 is KGHDR and CDR2 is SFDVKD in the germline V gene. CDR3 region: CAASDPQGQDYGYTF. The CDR3 DNA sequence: TGTGCCGCCAGTGATCCCCAGGGACAGGATTATGGCTACACCTTC.

The chain recombines TRBV13 with TRBJ2-6; D may correspond to TRBD1 or TRBD2 (6 bases each). Per germline, CDR1 PRHDT and CDR2 FYEKMQ (reference sequence). Trimming left V 5 bases short and J 2 bases short, with 10 bases between. The CDR3 sequence is 15 residues long. CDR3 sequence (DNA): TGTGCCAGCAGCCTGAGGGGGGCTGGGGCCAACGTCCTGACTTTC. Translating it yields CASSLRGAGANVLTF.

V gene TRBV4-2 combines with J gene TRBJ1-4, with D perhaps TRBD1 (6 bases). This CDR3 is built from 15 residues. Germline CDR1 is LGHNA and CDR2 is YNFKEQ. V was cut by 4 bases and J by 4 bases, with 13 bases left in between. This chain's CDR3 is CASSRMDSINEKLFF. The CDR3 DNA reads TGTGCCAGCAGCCGAATGGACAGCATTAATGAAAAACTGTTTTTT.

This rearrangement joins TRBV24-1 to TRBJ2-7, with TRBD2 matching over 9 bases. The germline gives CDR1 KGHDR, CDR2 SFDVKD. J lost 6 bases, V lost 4 bases, and 9 bases had no gene match. The CDR3 runs 15 residues. CDR3 nucleotides: TGTGCCACCAGTGACCCTAGCGGGGCCGCTAGCGAGCAGTACTTC. Its translation is CATSDPSGAASEQYF.

V and J are TRBV12-3 or TRBV12-4 and TRBJ2-5; 8 nucleotides agree with TRBD1. This CDR3 is built from 13 residues. With 6 bases clipped from V and 4 bases from J, the junction kept 4 bases outside the gene matches. CDR3 loop: CASSVQGGETQYF. The DNA of the CDR3 is TGTGCCAGCAGCGTACAGGGGGGAGAGACCCAGTACTTC.

The chain joins TRBV9 to TRBJ2-3; TRBD2 aligns across 11 bases. The ends lost 3 bases at V and 2 bases at J; junction bases unmatched: 5. The CDR3 has 16 amino acids. Germline V gives CDR1 SGDLS, CDR2 YYNGEE. Written as DNA, the CDR3 is TGTGCCAGCAGCGGGGGACTAGCGGTTAACACAGATACGCAGTATTTT. This translates into CASSGGLAVNTDTQYF.

The chain recombines TRBV3-1 (or the pseudogene TRBV3-2) with TRBJ1-2, with D possibly being TRBD1 (5 bases). Between the trimmed V and J ends, which lost 4 bases and 3 bases, there was a span of 9 bases. Per the germline V gene, CDR1 is LGHDT and CDR2 is YNNKEL (reference sequence). The CDR3 is 13 amino acids. CDR3 loop: CASSRDSYYGYTF. The CDR3 DNA follows: TGTGCCAGCAGCCGAGACAGCTACTATGGCTACACCTTC.

The chain recombines TRBV30 with TRBJ1-3; D perhaps matches TRBD1 (6 bases). Germline V gives CDR1 GTSNPN, CDR2 SVGIG (reference sequence). The CDR3 loop spans 17 amino acids. V was shortened by 1 base and J by 4 bases, with 20 bases between the two germline ends. CDR3 sequence: CAWSAQKPDSKGNTIYF. CDR3 sequence (DNA): TGTGCCTGGAGTGCCCAAAAACCGGACAGCAAAGGAAACACCATATATTTT.

J is TRBJ2-1 and V is TRBV28, with D perhaps matching TRBD1 (6 bases). The CDR3 has 15 residues. Trimming took off 7 bases at V and 0 bases at J, with 13 bases between the two ends. Germline V gene data show CDR1 as MDHEN and CDR2 as SYDVKM. Here the CDR3 reads CASTTGGGSYNEQFF. DNA of the CDR3: TGTGCCAGCACCACTGGGGGCGGCTCCTACAATGAGCAGTTCTTC.